The rows below give T cell receptor beta chains drawn from one sample of a study of long-term antiretroviral therapy in people with HIV. Here immunoSEQ multiplex PCR was the method, and the copy in TCRdb shows in-frame clones only, minus some. The table lists 30,000 to 50,000 clones, around 85% of them singletons. Sequencing used unsorted PBMCs, obtained 3.1 years after starting antiretroviral therapy. These receptors all stem from a woman in her forties or fifties with HIV. Each CDR3 is given with its conserved first and last residue. A D gene is named only where the DNA matches it firmly. Size tells how often a clone was seen (once, few, many) or the class of an expanded clone, and some rows leave it out.

V	length	size	J	D	CDR3	DNA
TRBV7-2	15	.	TRBJ2-1	TRBD2	CASTVRLAGGNEQFF	TGTGCCAGCACCGTACGACTAGCGGGGGGGAATGAGCAGTTCTTC
TRBV28	16	medium-sized	TRBJ1-5	TRBD1	CASNSRQGLGNQPQHF	TGTGCCAGCAATTCTAGACAGGGTCTAGGCAATCAGCCCCAGCATTTT
TRBV29-1	12	.	TRBJ2-5	TRBD1	CSAGTGSKTQYF	TGCAGCGCCGGGACAGGGTCAAAGACCCAGTACTTC
TRBV4-1	15	.	TRBJ1-6	.	CASSQEDTYNSPLHF	TGCGCCAGCAGCCAAGAGGACACCTATAATTCACCCCTCCACTTT
TRBV7-2	15	.	TRBJ1-2	.	CASSPTAGPVYGYTF	TGTGCCAGCAGCCCGACAGCTGGTCCCGTCTATGGCTACACCTTC
TRBV6-5	16	.	TRBJ2-3	TRBD2	CASSWELAGGLDTQYF	TGTGCCAGCAGTTGGGAACTAGCGGGGGGCTTAGATACGCAGTATTTT
TRBV7-9	12	.	TRBJ1-1	.	CASSLHGEEAFF	TGTGCCAGCAGCTTACACGGAGAGGAAGCTTTCTTT
TRBV11-3	13	medium-sized	TRBJ2-7	.	CASSPGAAYEQYF	TGTGCCAGCAGCCCCGGGGCTGCCTACGAGCAGTACTTC
TRBV27	15	.	TRBJ2-4	TRBD1	CASSLSRQGRNIQYF	TGTGCCAGCAGTTTATCAAGACAGGGAAGGAACATTCAGTACTTC
TRBV10-3	12	.	TRBJ2-1	TRBD1	CAISEQGNEQFF	TGTGCCATCAGCGAACAGGGGAATGAGCAGTTCTTC
TRBV7-3	15	few	TRBJ2-2	.	CASSLSASRAGELFF	TGTGCCAGCAGCTTAAGTGCTAGTCGGGCCGGGGAGCTGTTTTTT
TRBV19	12	.	TRBJ1-2	.	CASSTKHYGYTF	TGTGCCAGTAGTACTAAGCACTATGGCTACACCTTC
TRBV7-9	17	.	TRBJ2-7	.	CASSGTEDSLNFYEQYF	TGTGCCAGCAGCGGGACCGAAGACAGCTTAAATTTCTACGAGCAGTACTTC
TRBV5-1	15	.	TRBJ1-6	.	CASSLAENSNSPLHF	TGCGCCAGCAGCTTGGCCGAGAATAGTAATTCACCCCTCCACTTT
TRBV7-2	13	.	TRBJ2-7	TRBD1	CASSLDRGYEQYF	TGTGCCAGCAGCTTAGACAGGGGGTACGAGCAGTACTTC
TRBV18	16	once	TRBJ2-5	.	CASSPGPLPNQETQYF	TGTGCCAGCTCACCGGGACCCCTTCCCAACCAAGAGACCCAGTACTTC
TRBV6-5	15	.	TRBJ2-7	TRBD2	CASRSERGLSYEQYF	TGTGCCAGCAGATCGGAGCGGGGGCTCTCCTACGAGCAGTACTTC
TRBV5-6	14	.	TRBJ2-1	.	CASSLGRPYNEQFF	TGTGCCAGCAGCTTGGGACGGCCCTACAATGAGCAGTTCTTC
TRBV10-3	15	.	TRBJ1-4	.	CAISDKTGPVVKLFF	TGTGCCATCAGTGATAAAACAGGGCCAGTTGTAAAACTGTTTTTT
TRBV5-6	13	.	TRBJ2-7	.	CASSPHPFYEQYF	TGTGCCAGCAGCCCCCATCCCTTCTACGAGCAGTACTTC
TRBV6-6	15	.	TRBJ2-5	.	CASSWFGQLGETQYF	TGTGCCAGCAGTTGGTTCGGGCAGCTGGGAGAGACCCAGTACTTC
TRBV5-1	14	.	TRBJ1-1	TRBD1	CASSPTGGITEAFF	TGCGCCAGCAGCCCTACAGGGGGAATCACTGAAGCTTTCTTT
TRBV12-5	14	.	TRBJ1-2	.	CASGTKRTVSGYTF	TGTGCTAGTGGTACAAAAAGGACAGTAAGCGGCTACACCTTC
TRBV19	13	.	TRBJ1-4	.	CASSPWGGEKLFF	TGTGCCAGTAGTCCTTGGGGTGGTGAAAAACTGTTTTTT
TRBV19	14	.	TRBJ2-1	TRBD2	CASSISAGGDEQFF	TGTGCCAGTAGTATATCGGCGGGGGGCGATGAGCAGTTCTTC
TRBV10-3	15	once	TRBJ2-3	.	CAISENTGGPDTQYF	TGTGCCATCAGTGAGAACACAGGAGGTCCAGATACGCAGTATTTT
TRBV7-2	17	.	TRBJ1-5	.	CASSFRTGLGSNQPQHF	TGTGCCAGCAGCTTTAGAACAGGTTTGGGTAGCAATCAGCCCCAGCATTTT
TRBV14	15	.	TRBJ1-4	.	CASSKDPGANEKLFF	TGTGCCAGCAGCAAAGACCCTGGGGCTAATGAAAAACTGTTTTTT
TRBV10-3	14	few	TRBJ2-7	TRBD1	CAISDFDRGHEQYF	TGTGCCATCAGTGACTTCGACAGGGGACACGAGCAGTACTTC
TRBV11-2	13	.	TRBJ1-1	TRBD1	CASSLQGGTEAFF	TGTGCCAGCAGCTTACAGGGGGGCACTGAAGCTTTCTTT
TRBV19	15	.	TRBJ2-1	TRBD2	CASSLAGAAYNEQFF	TGTGCCAGTAGCTTAGCGGGGGCTGCCTACAATGAGCAGTTCTTC
TRBV6-5	15	.	TRBJ2-5	TRBD2	CASSYSGLGVGTQYF	TGTGCCAGCAGTTACTCGGGACTAGGAGTGGGGACCCAGTACTTC
TRBV30	14	.	TRBJ1-2	.	CAWSGPSSNYGYTF	TGTGCCTGGAGTGGTCCTAGCAGTAACTATGGCTACACCTTC
TRBV10-3	14	.	TRBJ2-1	.	CAISEPYKTDEQFF	TGTGCCATCAGTGAGCCATATAAGACGGATGAGCAGTTCTTC
TRBV2	16	.	TRBJ1-3	.	CASSEVPNYSGNTIYF	TGTGCCAGCAGTGAAGTCCCGAATTACTCTGGAAACACCATATATTTT
TRBV30	13	few	TRBJ1-2	TRBD1	CAWSVRQGNGYTF	TGTGCCTGGAGTGTACGACAGGGGAATGGCTACACCTTC
TRBV5-6	16	once	TRBJ1-6	TRBD1	CASSFRQGGPNSPLHF	TGTGCCAGCAGCTTTAGACAGGGGGGCCCTAATTCACCCCTCCACTTT
TRBV6-4	14	.	TRBJ1-1	TRBD1	CASRGQGFAAEAFF	TGTGCCAGCAGGGGACAGGGGTTCGCCGCTGAAGCTTTCTTT
TRBV7-9	17	.	TRBJ1-6	.	CASSLVMGGLGNSPLHF	TGTGCCAGCAGCTTAGTAATGGGGGGCCTTGGTAATTCACCCCTCCACTTT